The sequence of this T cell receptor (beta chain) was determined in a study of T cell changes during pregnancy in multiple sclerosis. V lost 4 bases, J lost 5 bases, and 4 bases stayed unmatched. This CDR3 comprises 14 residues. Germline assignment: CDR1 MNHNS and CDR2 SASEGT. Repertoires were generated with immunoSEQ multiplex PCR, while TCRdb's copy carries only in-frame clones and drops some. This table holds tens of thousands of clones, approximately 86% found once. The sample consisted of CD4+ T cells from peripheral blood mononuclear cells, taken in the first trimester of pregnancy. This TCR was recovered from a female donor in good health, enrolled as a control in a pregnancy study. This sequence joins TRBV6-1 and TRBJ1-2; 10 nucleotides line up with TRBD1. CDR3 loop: CASSGQGAGYGYTF. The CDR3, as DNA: TGTGCCAGCAGTGGACAGGGGGCAGGGTATGGCTACACCTTC.